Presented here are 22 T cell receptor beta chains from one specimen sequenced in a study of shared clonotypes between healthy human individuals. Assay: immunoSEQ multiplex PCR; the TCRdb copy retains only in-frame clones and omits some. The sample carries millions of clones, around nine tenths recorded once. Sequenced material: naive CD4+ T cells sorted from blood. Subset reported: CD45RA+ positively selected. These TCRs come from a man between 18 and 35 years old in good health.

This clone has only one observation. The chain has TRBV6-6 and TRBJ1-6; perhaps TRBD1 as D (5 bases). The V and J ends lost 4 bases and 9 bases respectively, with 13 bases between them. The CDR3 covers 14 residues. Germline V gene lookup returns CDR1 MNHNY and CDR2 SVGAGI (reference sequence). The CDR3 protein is CASSSGQGTSPLHF. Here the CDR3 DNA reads TGTGCCAGCAGTTCGGGGCAGGGCACTTCACCCCTCCACTTT.

Here the CDR3 reads CAISEYQGAYTEAFF. CDR3 DNA sequence: TGTGCCATCAGTGAGTATCAGGGGGCGTATACTGAAGCTTTCTTT. The chain combines TRBV10-3 with TRBJ1-1; 8 positions agree with TRBD1. The V and J ends lost 1 base and 5 bases, in that order; junction bases with no gene match: 6. This CDR3 has 15 residues. Germline V CDR1 and CDR2: ENHRY, SYGVKD.

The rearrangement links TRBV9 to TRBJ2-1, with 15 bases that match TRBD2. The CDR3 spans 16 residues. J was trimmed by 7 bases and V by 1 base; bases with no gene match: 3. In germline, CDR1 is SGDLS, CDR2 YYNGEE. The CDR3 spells CASSVRGLAGGNEQFF. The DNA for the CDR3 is TGTGCCAGCAGCGTACGGGGACTAGCGGGAGGAAATGAGCAGTTCTTC.

CDR3 nucleotide sequence: TGTGCCAGCAGCTTTATGGTGACTTCTAGCGGGAGTTTCCGGCAGTTCTTC. Protein sequence: CASSFMVTSSGSFRQFF. The chain recombines TRBV7-9 with TRBJ2-1; 10 bases line up with TRBD2. After removal of 3 bases from V and 12 bases from J, the junction contained 17 bases not matched to a gene. The CDR3 is made up of 17 amino acids. The germline gives CDR1 SEHNR, CDR2 FQNEAQ (reference sequence). The entire variable domain, with the rest obtained from reference TRBV7-9 and TRBJ2-1, is as follows: DTGVSQNPRHKITKRGQNVTFRCDPISEHNRLYWYRQTLGQGPEFLTYFQNEAQLEKSRLLSDRFSAERPKGSFSTLEIQRTEQGDSAMYLCASSFMVTSSGSFRQFFGPGTRLTVL.

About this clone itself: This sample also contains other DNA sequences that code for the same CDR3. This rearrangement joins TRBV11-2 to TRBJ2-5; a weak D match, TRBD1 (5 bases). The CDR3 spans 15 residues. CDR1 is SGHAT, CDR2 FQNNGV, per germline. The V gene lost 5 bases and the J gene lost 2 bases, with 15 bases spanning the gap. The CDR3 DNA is TGTGCCAGCAGCCCAGGGCAGGGTCGGCAAGAGACCCAGTACTTC. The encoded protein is CASSPGQGRQETQYF.

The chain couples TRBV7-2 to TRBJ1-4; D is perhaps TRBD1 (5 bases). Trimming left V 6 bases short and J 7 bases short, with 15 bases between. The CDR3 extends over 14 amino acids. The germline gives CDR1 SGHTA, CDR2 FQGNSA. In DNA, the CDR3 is TGTGCCAGCAGTTCTCAGTCAGGGATTGAAAAACTGTTTTTT. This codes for CASSSQSGIEKLFF. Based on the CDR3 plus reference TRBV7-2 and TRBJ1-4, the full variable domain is GAGVSQSPSNKVTEKGKDVELRCDPISGHTALYWYRQSLGQGLEFLIYFQGNSAPDKSGLPSDRFSAERTGGSVSTLTIQRTQQEDSAVYLCASSSQSGIEKLFFGSGTQLSVL.

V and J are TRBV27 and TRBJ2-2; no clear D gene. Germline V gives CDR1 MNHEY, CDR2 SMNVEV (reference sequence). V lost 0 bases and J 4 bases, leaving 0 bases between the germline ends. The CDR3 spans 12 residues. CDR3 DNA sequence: TGTGCCAGCAGTTTATCCACCGGGGAGCTGTTTTTT. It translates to CASSLSTGELFF.

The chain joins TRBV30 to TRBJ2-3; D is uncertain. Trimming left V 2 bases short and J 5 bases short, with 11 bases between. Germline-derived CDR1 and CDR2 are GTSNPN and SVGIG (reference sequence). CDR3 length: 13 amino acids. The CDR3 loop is CAWSKKQQDTQYF. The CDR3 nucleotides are TGTGCCTGGAGTAAGAAACAGCAAGATACGCAGTATTTT.

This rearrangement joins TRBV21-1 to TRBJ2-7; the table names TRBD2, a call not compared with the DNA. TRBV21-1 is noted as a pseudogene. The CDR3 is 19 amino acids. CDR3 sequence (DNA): TGTGCCAGCAGTCTAAAAGGGACTAGCGGGAGGTCTCCCTTATGTGGGCAGTACTTC. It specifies CASSLKGTSGRSPLCGQYF.

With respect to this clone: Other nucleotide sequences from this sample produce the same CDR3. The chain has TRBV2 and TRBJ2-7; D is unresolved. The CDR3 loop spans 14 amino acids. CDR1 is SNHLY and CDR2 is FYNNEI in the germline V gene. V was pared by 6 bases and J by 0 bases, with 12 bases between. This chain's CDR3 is CASRTDGSSYEQYF. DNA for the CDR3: TGTGCCAGCAGGACCGACGGAAGCTCCTACGAGCAGTACTTC.

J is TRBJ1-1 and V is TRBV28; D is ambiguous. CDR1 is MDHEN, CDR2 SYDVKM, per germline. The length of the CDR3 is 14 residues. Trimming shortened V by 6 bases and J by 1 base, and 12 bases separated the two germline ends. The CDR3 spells CASSLPWTNTEAFF. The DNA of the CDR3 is TGTGCCAGCAGCCTACCGTGGACGAACACTGAAGCTTTCTTT.

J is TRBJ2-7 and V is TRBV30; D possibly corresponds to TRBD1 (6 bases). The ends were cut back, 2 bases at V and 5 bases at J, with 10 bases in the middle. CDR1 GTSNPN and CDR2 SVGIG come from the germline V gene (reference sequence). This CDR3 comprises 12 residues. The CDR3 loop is CAWSRDTNEQYF. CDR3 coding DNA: TGTGCCTGGAGTCGGGACACTAACGAGCAGTACTTC.

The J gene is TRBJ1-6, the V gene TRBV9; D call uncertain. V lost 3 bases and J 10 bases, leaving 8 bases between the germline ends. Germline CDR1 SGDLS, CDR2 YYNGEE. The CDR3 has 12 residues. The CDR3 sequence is CASSEGGSPLHF. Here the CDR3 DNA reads TGTGCCAGCAGCGAGGGAGGGTCACCCCTCCACTTT. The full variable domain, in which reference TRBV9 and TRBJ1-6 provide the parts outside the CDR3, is DSGVTQTPKHLITATGQRVTLRCSPRSGDLSVYWYQQSLDQGLQFLIQYYNGEERAKGNILERFSAQQFPDLHSELNLSSLELGDSALYFCASSEGGSPLHFGNGTRLTVT.

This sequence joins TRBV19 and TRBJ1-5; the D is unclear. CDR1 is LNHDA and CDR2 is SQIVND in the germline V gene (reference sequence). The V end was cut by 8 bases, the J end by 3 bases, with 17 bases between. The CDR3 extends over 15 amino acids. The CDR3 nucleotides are TGTGCCAGTCGGCCAGGTGCCATCATCAATCAGCCCCAGCATTTT. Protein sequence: CASRPGAIINQPQHF.

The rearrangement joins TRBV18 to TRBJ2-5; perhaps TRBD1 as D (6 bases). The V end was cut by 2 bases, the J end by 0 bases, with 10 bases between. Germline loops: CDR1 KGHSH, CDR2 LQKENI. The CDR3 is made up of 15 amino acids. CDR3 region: CASSPGGRDQETQYF. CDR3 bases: TGTGCCAGCTCACCAGGGGGCCGTGACCAAGAGACCCAGTACTTC.

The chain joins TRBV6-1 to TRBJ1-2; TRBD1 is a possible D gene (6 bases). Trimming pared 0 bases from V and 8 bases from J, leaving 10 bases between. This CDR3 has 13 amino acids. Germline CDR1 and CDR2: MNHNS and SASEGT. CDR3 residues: CASSEAPGDGYTF. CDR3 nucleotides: TGTGCCAGCAGTGAAGCGCCAGGGGACGGCTACACCTTC.

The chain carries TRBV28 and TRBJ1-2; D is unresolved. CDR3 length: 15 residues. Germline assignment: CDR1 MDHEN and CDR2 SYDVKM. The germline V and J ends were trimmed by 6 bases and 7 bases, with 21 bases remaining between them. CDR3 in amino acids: CASSWRWTGKTGYTF. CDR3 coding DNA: TGTGCCAGCAGCTGGCGGTGGACGGGCAAAACTGGCTACACCTTC.

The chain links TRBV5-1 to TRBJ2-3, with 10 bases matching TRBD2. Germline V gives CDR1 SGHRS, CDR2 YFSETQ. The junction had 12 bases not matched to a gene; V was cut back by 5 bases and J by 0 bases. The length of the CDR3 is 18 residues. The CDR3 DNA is TGCGCCAGCAGTAGGAGTAGCGGGGGGCTTTATAGCACAGATACGCAGTATTTT. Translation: CASSRSSGGLYSTDTQYF.

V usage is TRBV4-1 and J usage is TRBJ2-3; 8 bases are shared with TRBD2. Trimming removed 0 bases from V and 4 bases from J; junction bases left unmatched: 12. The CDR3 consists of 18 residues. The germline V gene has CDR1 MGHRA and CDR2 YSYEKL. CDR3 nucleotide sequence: TGCGCCAGCAGCCAAGATCCACCGTACGGGGGGGGGTCAGATACGCAGTATTTT. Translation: CASSQDPPYGGGSDTQYF.

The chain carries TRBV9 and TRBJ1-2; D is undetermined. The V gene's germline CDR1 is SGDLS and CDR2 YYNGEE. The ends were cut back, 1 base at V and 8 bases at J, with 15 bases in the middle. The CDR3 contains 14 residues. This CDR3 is CASSVNGAAGGYTF. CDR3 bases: TGTGCCAGCAGCGTAAATGGAGCCGCTGGAGGCTACACCTTC.

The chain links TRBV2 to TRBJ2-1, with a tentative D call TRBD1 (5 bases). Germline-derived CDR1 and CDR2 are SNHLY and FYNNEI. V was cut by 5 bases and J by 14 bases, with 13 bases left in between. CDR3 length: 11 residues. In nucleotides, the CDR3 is TGTGCCAGCAGTCCTCCGGACATAGAGTTCTTC. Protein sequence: CASSPPDIEFF.

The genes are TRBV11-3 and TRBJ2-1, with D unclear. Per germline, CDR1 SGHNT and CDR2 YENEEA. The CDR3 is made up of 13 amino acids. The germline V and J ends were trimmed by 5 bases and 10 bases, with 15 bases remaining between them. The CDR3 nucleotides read TGTGCCAGCAGCAACGACGTGGCATCCGAGCAGTTCTTC. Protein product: CASSNDVASEQFF.